Sequencing of this T cell receptor (beta chain) was carried out in a study of blood T cells in healthy people across ages. CDR3 size: 13 residues. Trimming at V came to 5 bases and at J to 5 bases, leaving 6 bases not matched to a gene. The V gene's germline CDR1 is SGHVS and CDR2 FQNEAQ. Sample-barcoded 5' priming and a J-beta primer mix drove a second PCR of 7 to 11 cycles. TCRdb re-called the 5' RACE reads with MiXCR, one entry per CDR3 protein. The sample has hundreds of thousands of distinct CDR3 sequences, around 21% seen once; the top ten hold more than 3%. The table lists this clonotype with many counts.

The V and J genes are TRBV7-8 and TRBJ2-7; TRBD1 matches at 7 bases. The specimen was blood. The clonotype comes from a man in his 70s in good health. The CDR3 nucleotides are TGTGCCAGCAGCCCTCGAGGGGGCGACGAGCAGTACTTC. As protein: CASSPRGGDEQYF.